This TCR beta chain was recorded in a study of CD8 T cells in Susac syndrome. Only one count was recorded for this clonotype. Trimming took off 1 base at V and 0 bases at J, with 8 bases between the two ends. Germline V CDR1 and CDR2: LGHNA, YNFKEQ. CDR3 length equals 15 residues. A quantity of about 0.5 to 1 ug RNA underwent reverse transcription using random hexamers. TCRdb reanalysed the immunoSEQ multiplex PCR reads using MiXCR and keeps one entry per CDR3 protein. The sample holds roughly 200,000 distinct CDR3 sequences; 85% to 95% are singletons and the top ten take more than 0.1%. The receptor's source is a human donor in good health. Sequenced input: CD4+ T cells from PBMCs. The J gene is TRBJ2-3, the V gene TRBV4-2; D unclear. This CDR3 is CASSQGDTSTDTQYF. The CDR3 DNA reads TGTGCCAGCAGCCAAGGGGATACAAGCACAGATACGCAGTATTTT.